What follows describes a single TCR beta chain. There are many counts of this clonotype. Its antigen has not been determined. No much larger clone exists at a distance of one base, and base qualities are not known. Sequenced on an Illumina HiSeq 1500. TCRdb cleaned the public reads at Q25 with fastp, built clones with MiXCR and kept in-frame beta chains. Entries that share a CDR3 protein sequence are merged under the most common genes and DNA. Here the sample has 650,000 to 850,000 distinct CDR3 sequences; almost 30% occur a single time. Clones ranked in the top ten supply around 14% of the sample. This sample was taken from a study of T cell repertoires in cytomegalovirus infection (dated by TCRdb to about 2019). General notes on the study: The peptide stimulations were aimed at well-studied HLA-B-restricted epitopes as well as recently identified HLA-C-restricted CMV epitopes, whose presentation resists viral immunomodulation. Donor HLA type was relevant to the analysis, as public TCR beta signatures indicated carriage of CMV infection together with the matching HLA type.

For CDR1 and CDR2, the germline V gene lists MNHEY and SVGEGT. The junction shows trimming of 5 bases on V and 2 bases on J, and the gene matches do not reach 3 bases of it. There are 15 amino acids in the CDR3, from cysteine to phenylalanine inclusive. Only the CDR3 DNA is retained, 45 bases long and in frame from the first base. What this sample's treatment or condition label stands for: in vitro stimulation with specific CMV peptide epitopes to enrich CMV-specific T cells. On the study overall, not on this receptor specifically: Carriers of CMV infection plus the relevant HLA type were discriminated by the cumulative frequency of public TCR beta family members in the study cohort and in an independent roughly 370-donor cohort. The ex vivo response was dominated by HLA-C-restricted CMV-specific TCR beta clonotypes, which also provided the single most frequent clonotype in two of eight donors.

The rearranged chain carries TRBV6-2 or TRBV6-3 and TRBJ2-5; TRBD2 fits 12 bases in the junction. This sample comprised cultured CD8+ T cells from PBMCs, obtained from culture after CMV antigen stimulation. The TCR originated in a human donor in good health (CMV status not recorded). Some clones in this sample may be carry-over from other donors' samples. The CDR3 amino acid sequence is: CASSETSGGQETQYF. The DNA is as follows: TGTGCCAGCAGTGAAACTAGCGGGGGGCAAGAGACCCAGTACTTC.